The next 8 T cell receptor beta chains were all read from a single sample in a study of beta chain features in type 1 diabetes. Reverse transcription of all isolated RNA meant that expressed TCRB transcripts were sequenced. Profiling relied on immunoSEQ multiplex PCR, and the TCRdb table lists in-frame clones only, not all of them. Of around 240,000 clones listed, 9.6% were seen once; the top ten hold 0.03% to 0.04%. The sequencing sample was made of naive CD4+ T cells from blood. Every receptor here comes from a woman under 30 in good health.

The sample holds a few counts of this clone. This rearrangement joins TRBV5-1 to TRBJ2-7; no clear D. Trimming removed 2 bases at V and 4 bases at J, with 13 bases between. CDR1 and CDR2 (germline): SGHRS, YFSETQ. There are 14 residues in the CDR3. Here the CDR3 reads CASSFSNRRYEQYF. In DNA form, the CDR3 reads TGCGCCAGCAGCTTTTCGAATCGCCGGTACGAGCAGTACTTC. Full variable domain (outside the CDR3, taken from reference TRBV5-1 and TRBJ2-7): KAGVTQTPRYLIKTRGQQVTLSCSPISGHRSVSWYQQTPGQGLQFLFEYFSETQRNKGNFPGRFSGRQFSNSRSEMNVSTLELGDSALYLCASSFSNRRYEQYFGPGTRLTVT.

This clone was counted between two and nine times. V is TRBV5-1 and J is TRBJ2-2; no clear D gene. Deletions cut 4 bases from V and 4 bases from J, with 8 bases between. Germline V gives CDR1 SGHRS, CDR2 YFSETQ. The CDR3 has 13 residues. In DNA form, the CDR3 reads TGCGCCAGCAGCCCCGAGCGCACCGGGGAGCTGTTTTTT. Translating it yields CASSPERTGELFF.

This chain links TRBV6-4 with TRBJ1-1; TRBD1 matches 7 bases. CDR3 length: 14 amino acids. J gave up 3 bases and V 6 bases, and 7 bases lay outside the gene matches. Germline CDR1 reads MRHNA; CDR2 reads SNTAGT. CDR3 sequence (DNA): TGTGCCAGCAGCGCCACAGGGGCCTACACTGAAGCTTTCTTT. It translates to CASSATGAYTEAFF.

This clone was counted a few times. The chain carries TRBV7-2 and TRBJ2-3; 7 bases line up with TRBD2. The V and J ends lost 5 bases and 0 bases, in that order; junction bases with no gene match: 14. This CDR3 comprises 18 residues. Germline CDR1 reads SGHTA; CDR2 reads FQGNSA. CDR3 amino acids: CASSPGLSGQPSTDTQYF. As DNA, the CDR3 is TGTGCCAGCAGCCCAGGGCTTAGCGGGCAGCCAAGCACAGATACGCAGTATTTT.

This clone came up many times. V is TRBV11-2 and J is TRBJ2-5; no reliable D call. Trimming removed 2 bases from V and 5 bases from J, with 6 bases in between. Germline-derived CDR1 and CDR2 are SGHAT and FQNNGV. The CDR3 length is 12 residues. The CDR3 protein is CASSLILETQYF. DNA of the CDR3: TGTGCCAGCAGCTTAATACTCGAGACCCAGTACTTC.

This clone was seen a handful of times. V is TRBV7-3 and J is TRBJ2-3, with 9 bases that match TRBD2. With V trimmed by 5 bases and J by 1 base, 4 bases remained unmatched. Per the germline V gene, CDR1 is SGHTA and CDR2 is FQGTGA. The CDR3 is 15 residues long. CDR3 DNA: TGTGCCAGCAGCGCGACTAGCGGTCGCACAGATACGCAGTATTTT. Translation gives CASSATSGRTDTQYF.

This chain links TRBV15 with TRBJ1-2, with TRBD1 matching 7 bases. Germline trimming cut 1 base from V and 8 bases from J; bases unmatched to any gene: 4. The CDR3 loop spans 13 amino acids. Germline assignment: CDR1 LNHNV and CDR2 YYDKDF (reference sequence). CDR3 bases: TGTGCCACCAGCAGAGGACAGGGATACGGCTACACCTTC. It translates to CATSRGQGYGYTF.

The table lists this clone with a few counts. The chain is built from TRBV7-9 and TRBJ2-3, with TRBD1 identical over 9 bases. The CDR3 is made up of 15 amino acids. The V and J ends lost 3 bases and 2 bases, in that order; junction bases with no gene match: 3. Germline CDR1 is SEHNR and CDR2 is FQNEAQ (reference sequence). Written as DNA, the CDR3 is TGTGCCAGCAGCTTGGGACAGGGTTACACAGATACGCAGTATTTT. Translation gives CASSLGQGYTDTQYF.